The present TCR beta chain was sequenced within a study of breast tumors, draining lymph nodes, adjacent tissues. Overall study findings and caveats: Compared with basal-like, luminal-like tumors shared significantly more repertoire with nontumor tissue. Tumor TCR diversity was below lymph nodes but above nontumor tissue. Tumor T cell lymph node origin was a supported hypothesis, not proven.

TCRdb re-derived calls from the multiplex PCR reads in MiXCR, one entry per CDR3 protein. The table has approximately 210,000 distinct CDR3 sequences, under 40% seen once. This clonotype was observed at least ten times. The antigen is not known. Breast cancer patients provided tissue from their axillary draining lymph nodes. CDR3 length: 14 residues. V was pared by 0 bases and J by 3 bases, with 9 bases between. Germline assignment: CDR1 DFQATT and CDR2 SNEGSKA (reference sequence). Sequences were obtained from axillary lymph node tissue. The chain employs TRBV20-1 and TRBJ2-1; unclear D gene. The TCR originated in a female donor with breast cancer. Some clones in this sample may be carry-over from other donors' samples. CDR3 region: CSARDRQVYNEQFF. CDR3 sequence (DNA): TGCAGTGCTAGAGATCGGCAGGTCTACAATGAGCAGTTCTTC.